The sequence of this T cell receptor beta chain was determined in a study of technical replicates of blood from a few donors (dated by TCRdb to 2015 to 2018). The library was built by means of the immunoSEQ multiplex PCR assay. Entries here come from immuneACCESS through TCRdb and include only in-frame sequences with V and J called. Some clones fail to appear in such tables; in the studies checked, an unresolved V gene covers under half of the shortfall, and the cause of the remainder is unknown. The sample records some 14,000 clones, more than 70% of which are singletons. The ten largest clones add up to 9.5% to 13% of the sample. After removal of 4 bases from V and 6 bases from J, the junction retains 11 bases not matched to a gene. CDR1 MNHEY and CDR2 SMNVEV were looked up in the germline V gene (reference sequence). The CDR3 runs 16 residues from the cysteine to the phenylalanine. The retained sequence is limited to the CDR3, 48 bases, with the frame set at the first base.

Regarding this clone: The target of this receptor is not known. No much larger clonotype is one base removed from it; base qualities were not supplied.

The sample was PBMCs. The receptor was derived from a human donor in good health. Recombination linked TRBV27 to TRBJ1-5; 8 middle bases align to TRBD1. The CDR3 region reads CASSSDYRGLGQPQHF. The DNA sequence is TGTGCCAGCAGTTCAGACTACAGGGGGTTGGGTCAGCCCCAGCATTTT.